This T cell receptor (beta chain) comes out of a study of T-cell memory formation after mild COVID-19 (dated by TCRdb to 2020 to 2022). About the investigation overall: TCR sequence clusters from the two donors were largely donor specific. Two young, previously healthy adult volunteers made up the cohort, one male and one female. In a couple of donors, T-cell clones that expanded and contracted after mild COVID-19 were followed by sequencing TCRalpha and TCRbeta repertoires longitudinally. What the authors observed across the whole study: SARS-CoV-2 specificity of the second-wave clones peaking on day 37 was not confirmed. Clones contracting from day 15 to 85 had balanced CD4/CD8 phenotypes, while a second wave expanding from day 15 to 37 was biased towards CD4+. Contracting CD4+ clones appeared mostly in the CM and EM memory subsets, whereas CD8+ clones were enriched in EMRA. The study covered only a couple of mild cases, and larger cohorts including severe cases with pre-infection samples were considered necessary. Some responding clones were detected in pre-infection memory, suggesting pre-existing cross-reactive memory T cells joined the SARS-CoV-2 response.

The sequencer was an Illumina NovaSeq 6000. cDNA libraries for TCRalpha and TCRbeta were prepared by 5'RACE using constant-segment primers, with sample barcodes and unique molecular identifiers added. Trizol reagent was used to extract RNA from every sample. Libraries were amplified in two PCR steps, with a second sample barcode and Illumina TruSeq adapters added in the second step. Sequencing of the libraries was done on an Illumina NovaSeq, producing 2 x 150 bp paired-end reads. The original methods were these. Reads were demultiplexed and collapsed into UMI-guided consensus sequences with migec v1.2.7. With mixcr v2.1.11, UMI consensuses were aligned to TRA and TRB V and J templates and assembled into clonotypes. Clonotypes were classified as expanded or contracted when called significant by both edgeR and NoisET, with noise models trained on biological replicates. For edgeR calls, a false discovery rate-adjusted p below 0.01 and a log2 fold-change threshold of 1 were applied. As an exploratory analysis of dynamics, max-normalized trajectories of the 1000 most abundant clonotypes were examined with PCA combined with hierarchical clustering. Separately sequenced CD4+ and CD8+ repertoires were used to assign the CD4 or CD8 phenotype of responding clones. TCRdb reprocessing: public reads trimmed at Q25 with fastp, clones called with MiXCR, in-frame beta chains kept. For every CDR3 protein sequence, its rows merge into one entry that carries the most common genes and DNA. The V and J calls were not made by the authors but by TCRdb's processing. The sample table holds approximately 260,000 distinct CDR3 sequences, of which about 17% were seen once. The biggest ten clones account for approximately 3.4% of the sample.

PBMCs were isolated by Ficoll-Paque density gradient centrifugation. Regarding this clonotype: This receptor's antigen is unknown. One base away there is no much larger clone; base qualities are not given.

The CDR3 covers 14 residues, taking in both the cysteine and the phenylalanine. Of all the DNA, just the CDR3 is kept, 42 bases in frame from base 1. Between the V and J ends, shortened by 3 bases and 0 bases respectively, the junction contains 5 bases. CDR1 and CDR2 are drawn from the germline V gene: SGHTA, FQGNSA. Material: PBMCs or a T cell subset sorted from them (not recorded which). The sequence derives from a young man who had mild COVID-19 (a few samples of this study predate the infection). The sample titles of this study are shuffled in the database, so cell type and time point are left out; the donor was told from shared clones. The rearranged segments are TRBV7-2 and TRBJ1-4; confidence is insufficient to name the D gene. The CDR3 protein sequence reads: CASSFGATNEKLFF. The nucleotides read TGTGCCAGCAGCTTCGGTGCAACTAATGAAAAACTGTTTTTT. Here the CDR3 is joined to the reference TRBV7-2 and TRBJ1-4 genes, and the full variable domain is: GAGVSQSPSNKVTEKGKDVELRCDPISGHTALYWYRQSLGQGLEFLIYFQGNSAPDKSGLPSDRFSAERTGGSVSTLTIQRTQQEDSAVYLCASSFGATNEKLFFGSGTQLSVL.